These 24 T cell receptor beta chains came from one sample sequenced in a study of graft-versus-host responses after intestinal transplantation. No antigen is known for these receptors. The method was immunoSEQ multiplex PCR; TCRdb's version includes in-frame clones alone and lacks a portion of them. The sample lists tens of thousands of clones; about 79% were seen once. Source: unstimulated CD8+ T cells sorted from spleen or lymph node cells, taken before intestinal transplant. The receptors come from a human donor who received an intestinal transplant.

The chain has TRBV7-9 and TRBJ2-5; 10 nucleotides match TRBD2. This CDR3 is 15 amino acids long. CDR1 is SEHNR, CDR2 FQNEAQ, per germline (reference sequence). The V and J ends lost 1 base and 2 bases, in that order; junction bases with no gene match: 1. The chain's CDR3 is CASSLEGLAQETQYF. DNA of the CDR3: TGTGCCAGCAGCTTAGAGGGACTAGCGCAAGAGACCCAGTACTTC.

The rearrangement joins TRBV28 to TRBJ2-3; TRBD2 agrees at 8 bases. The CDR3 contains 17 residues. The V and J ends lost 3 bases and 0 bases, in that order; junction bases with no gene match: 8. CDR1 is MDHEN, CDR2 SYDVKM, per germline. The CDR3 loop is CASSFFLPSGSTDTQYF. The CDR3 nucleotides read TGTGCCAGCAGTTTTTTCCTCCCTAGCGGGAGCACAGATACGCAGTATTTT.

The chain has TRBV4-1 and TRBJ2-7; the D is unclear. This CDR3 has 13 residues. CDR1 and CDR2 (germline): MGHRA, YSYEKL. V was trimmed by 4 bases and J by 3 bases, leaving 10 bases between them. The CDR3 is CASSPRLGYEQYF. In DNA form, the CDR3 reads TGCGCCAGCAGCCCCCGACTGGGCTACGAGCAGTACTTC.

This chain joins TRBV19 and TRBJ2-4; D gene unclear. CDR3 size: 14 residues. The V gene's germline CDR1 is LNHDA and CDR2 SQIVND (reference sequence). V lost 3 bases to trimming and J lost 9 bases, with 15 bases between them. The CDR3 region is CASSIPGSGSIQYF. The CDR3 DNA is TGTGCCAGTAGTATCCCCGGGTCCGGCAGCATTCAGTACTTC.

This clone was found a few times. Written as DNA, the CDR3 is TGCGCCAGCCGGCCGGGGGGGTTTCAAGAGACCCAGTACTTC. Translated: CASRPGGFQETQYF. This rearrangement joins TRBV5-1 to TRBJ2-5; TRBD2 aligns across 8 bases. The germline V gene encodes CDR1 SGHRS and CDR2 YFSETQ. Trimming cost V 7 bases and J 2 bases; bases outside gene matches: 7. CDR3 length equals 14 residues.

This clone was detected only once. This CDR3 is CASSQEWAFPGNNEQFF. DNA of the CDR3: TGCGCCAGCAGCCAAGAATGGGCGTTTCCTGGTAATAATGAGCAGTTCTTC. The chain carries TRBV4-1 and TRBJ2-1; D remains unclear. Germline V gene sequence: CDR1 MGHRA, CDR2 YSYEKL. This CDR3 region has 17 residues. V lost 0 bases to trimming and J lost 7 bases, with 19 bases between them.

The chain is built from TRBV10-3 and TRBJ2-7; 7 bases map to TRBD1. V lost 0 bases and J lost 1; bases outside the gene matches: 6. This CDR3 comprises 16 residues. Germline CDR1 is ENHRY and CDR2 is SYGVKD. The DNA of the CDR3 is TGTGCCATCAGTGAGTCGACAGGGATTCTTTCCTACGAGCAGTACTTC. Translation gives CAISESTGILSYEQYF.

As DNA, the CDR3 is TGTGCCAGCAGTTACTCGGCAGGGTCTTCATCCGAGCAGTACTTC. Protein sequence: CASSYSAGSSSEQYF. V gene TRBV6-6 combines with J gene TRBJ2-7; a weak D match, TRBD1 (5 bases). Germline V gene sequence: CDR1 MNHNY, CDR2 SVGAGI (reference sequence). V gave up 0 bases and J gave up 6 bases, with 15 bases separating them. The CDR3 loop spans 15 amino acids.

The chain combines TRBV4-1 with TRBJ2-3, with 7 nucleotides matching TRBD1. This CDR3 has 15 amino acids. Germline assignment: CDR1 MGHRA and CDR2 YSYEKL. V was pared by 3 bases and J by 2 bases, with 5 bases of the junction left unmatched. Here the CDR3 reads CASSQEDRATDTQYF. CDR3 in DNA: TGCGCCAGCAGCCAGGAAGACAGGGCCACAGATACGCAGTATTTT.

The gene calls are TRBV7-3 and TRBJ2-7; D not certain. Germline values: CDR1 SGHTA, CDR2 FQGTGA. Trimming stripped 1 base from V and 6 bases from J, with 13 bases between. The CDR3 contains 14 residues. The CDR3 region is CASSLIGPPGEQYF. CDR3 DNA: TGTGCCAGCAGCTTAATCGGCCCGCCGGGCGAGCAGTACTTC.

This chain connects TRBV10-3 to TRBJ1-1; D may be TRBD1 (5 bases). CDR3 length: 15 residues. V lost 3 bases to trimming and J lost 2 bases, with 13 bases between them. Germline V gene data show CDR1 as ENHRY and CDR2 as SYGVKD. The CDR3 DNA sequence: TGTGCCATCAGTGACCCCCCGCAGGGTAACACTGAAGCTTTCTTT. Residues: CAISDPPQGNTEAFF.

The chain recombines TRBV2 with TRBJ1-1; D is possibly TRBD1 (6 bases). The V and J ends lost 4 bases and 7 bases respectively, with 10 bases between them. Germline CDR1 SNHLY, CDR2 FYNNEI. This CDR3 spans 12 amino acids. For the CDR3, the DNA is TGTGCCAGCAGTGGACAGGCCCTTGAAGCTTTCTTT. Translated, it gives CASSGQALEAFF.

The chain uses TRBV14 and TRBJ2-3; D remains unclear. The CDR3 consists of 15 residues. V shed 4 bases and J shed 0 bases, with 11 bases lying between them. From germline, CDR1 is SGHDN and CDR2 FVKESK. The CDR3 protein is CASSLTTTSTDTQYF. DNA of the CDR3: TGTGCCAGCAGCCTGACAACCACTAGCACAGATACGCAGTATTTT.

Note on this clone: Mismatch with germline at one junction end may stem from a read error. The chain carries TRBV7-7 and TRBJ2-1; weak D call: TRBD2 (6 bases). The CDR3 spans 15 residues. Germline lookup yields CDR1 SSHAT and CDR2 FNYEAQ (reference sequence). Here the CDR3 DNA reads TGTGCTAGCAGCCCAGGCGGGCCGGGGGTCAATGAGCAGTTCTTC. Translating it yields CASSPGGPGVNEQFF. Based on the CDR3 plus reference TRBV7-7 and TRBJ2-1, the full variable domain is GAGVSQSPRYKVTKRGQDVTLRCDPISSHATLYWYQQALGQGPEFLTYFNYEAQPDKSGLPSDRFSAERPEGSISTLTIQRTEQRDSAMYRCASSPGGPGVNEQFFGPGTRLTVL.

This clone was detected once. This chain uses TRBV11-2 with TRBJ2-7, with D unresolved. Between the trimmed V and J ends, which lost 3 bases and 2 bases, there was a span of 5 bases. Germline CDR1 and CDR2: SGHAT and FQNNGV. This CDR3 is 12 amino acids long. CDR3 sequence (DNA): TGTGCCAGCAGCTTCACAGCCTACGAGCAGTACTTC. It encodes CASSFTAYEQYF.

The genes are TRBV27 and TRBJ2-6, with a weak D call TRBD2 (6 bases). Trimming took off 4 bases at V and 2 bases at J, with 12 bases between the two ends. The CDR3 is 16 amino acids. Germline CDR1 and CDR2: MNHEY and SMNVEV (reference sequence). The CDR3: CASSYGTSPGANVLTF. CDR3 nucleotides: TGTGCCAGCAGTTACGGGACTTCCCCTGGGGCCAACGTCCTGACTTTC.

V gene TRBV9 combines with J gene TRBJ2-7, with 8 positions matching TRBD1. V lost 1 base, J lost 3 bases, and 6 bases stayed unmatched. The CDR3 sequence is 15 residues long. Germline V gene data show CDR1 as SGDLS and CDR2 as YYNGEE. The CDR3: CASSVSGTGIYEQYF. CDR3 coding DNA: TGTGCCAGCAGCGTATCCGGGACAGGAATCTACGAGCAGTACTTC.

This chain joins TRBV28 and TRBJ2-4, with D possibly matching TRBD2 (5 bases). The CDR3 is made up of 14 amino acids. The V gene lost 1 base and the J gene lost 11 bases, with 15 bases spanning the gap. In germline, CDR1 is MDHEN, CDR2 SYDVKM. CDR3 in DNA: TGTGCCAGCAGTTTATCCCTAGGACGGGATTTTCAGTACTTC. It specifies CASSLSLGRDFQYF.

This chain connects TRBV5-8 to TRBJ2-1, with 7 bases aligning to TRBD1. The CDR3 runs 15 residues. CDR1 and CDR2 (germline): SGHTS, YDEGEE. V was clipped by 4 bases and J by 9 bases; unmatched bases: 13. CDR3 sequence (DNA): TGTGCCAGCAGCCCTATCGAGACAGGGACAATTGAGCAGTTCTTC. Protein product: CASSPIETGTIEQFF.

The chain employs TRBV27 and TRBJ2-3, with 7 bases that match TRBD1. The CDR3 runs to 15 residues. Germline CDR1 is MNHEY and CDR2 is SMNVEV (reference sequence). After removal of 6 bases from V and 1 base from J, the junction contained 7 bases not matched to a gene. The CDR3 sequence is CASSSVGTGTDTQYF. The CDR3 region has the DNA TGTGCCAGCAGCTCCGTTGGGACAGGCACAGATACGCAGTATTTT.

This clone was found once. The V call is TRBV7-6, the J call TRBJ2-2, with D tentatively TRBD1 (5 bases). Germline V gene data show CDR1 as SGHVS and CDR2 as FNYEAQ. Trimming pared 2 bases from V and 4 bases from J, leaving 23 bases between. The length of the CDR3 is 19 residues. The CDR3 coding sequence is TGTGCCAGCAGCTTAAGGGGAATCGTGGCGCTAGGGTCCACCGGGGAGCTGTTTTTT. It codes for CASSLRGIVALGSTGELFF.

The rearrangement links TRBV28 to TRBJ2-3, with 13 bases matching TRBD2. The CDR3 extends over 17 amino acids. V gave up 10 bases and J gave up 3 bases; unmatched junction bases: 13. Germline V gene data show CDR1 as MDHEN and CDR2 as SYDVKM. The CDR3 DNA sequence: TGTGCCACCCGCGGACTAGCGGGAGAGGGTTGGACAGATACGCAGTATTTT. Protein sequence: CATRGLAGEGWTDTQYF.

The gene calls are TRBV5-6 and TRBJ2-7; D is perhaps TRBD2 (6 bases). The V end lost 4 bases, the J end lost 2 bases, and 16 bases lay between the germline ends. From germline, CDR1 is SGHDT and CDR2 YYEEEE. The CDR3 is 15 residues long. This chain's CDR3 is CASSETGGGTYEQYF. In DNA, the CDR3 is TGTGCCAGCAGCGAAACGGGTGGGGGGACCTACGAGCAGTACTTC.

The genes are TRBV5-1 and TRBJ2-1, with 9 bases aligning to TRBD1. This CDR3 spans 15 amino acids. The trim removed 3 bases at V and 6 bases at J, leaving 7 bases unmatched. Germline V lookup: CDR1 SGHRS, CDR2 YFSETQ. The CDR3 nucleotides read TGCGCCAGCAGCTGGGGACAGGGAGGGGGCAATGAGCAGTTCTTC. Its protein is CASSWGQGGGNEQFF.